The source of this T cell receptor (beta chain) is a study of T cell repertoires in cytomegalovirus infection. Turning to the study itself: From public TCR beta signatures came an indication of both CMV infection and matching HLA type. Study-level findings and limits: Carriers of CMV and the relevant HLA type were discriminated by public TCR beta frequency.

Germline V gene data show CDR1 as SGHDN and CDR2 as FVKESK. CDR3 size: 14 residues. Trimming removed 0 bases from V and 7 bases from J, with 10 bases in between. With regard to this clonotype: Its antigen is not known.

MiXCR, run by TCRdb on the reads, gives a single entry per CDR3 protein. The sample has more than 150,000 distinct CDR3 sequences; 23% are singletons. This clonotype was sampled from a human donor in good health (CMV status not recorded). Some clones in this sample may be carry-over from other donors' samples. V is TRBV14 and J is TRBJ2-1; D is unresolved. Specimen: PBMCs. The CDR3: CASSQDWTVNEQFF. DNA for the CDR3: TGTGCCAGCAGCCAAGATTGGACGGTGAATGAGCAGTTCTTC.